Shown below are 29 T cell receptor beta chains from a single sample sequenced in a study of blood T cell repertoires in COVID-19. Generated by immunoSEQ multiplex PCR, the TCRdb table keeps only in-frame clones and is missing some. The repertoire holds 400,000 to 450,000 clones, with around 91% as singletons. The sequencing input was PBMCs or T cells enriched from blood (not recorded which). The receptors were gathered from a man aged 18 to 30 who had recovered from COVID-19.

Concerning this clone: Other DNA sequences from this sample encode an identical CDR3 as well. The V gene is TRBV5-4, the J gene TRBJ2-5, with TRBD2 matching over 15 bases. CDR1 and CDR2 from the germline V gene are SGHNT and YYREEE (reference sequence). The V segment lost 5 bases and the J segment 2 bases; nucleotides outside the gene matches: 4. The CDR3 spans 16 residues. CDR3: CASSSGLAGGQETQYF. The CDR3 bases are TGTGCCAGCAGTTCTGGACTAGCGGGAGGGCAAGAGACCCAGTACTTC. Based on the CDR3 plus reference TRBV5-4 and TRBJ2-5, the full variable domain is ETGVTQSPTHLIKTRGQQVTLRCSSQSGHNTVSWYQQALGQGPQFIFQYYREEENGRGNFPPRFSGLQFPNYSSELNVNALELDDSALYLCASSSGLAGGQETQYFGPGTRLLVL.

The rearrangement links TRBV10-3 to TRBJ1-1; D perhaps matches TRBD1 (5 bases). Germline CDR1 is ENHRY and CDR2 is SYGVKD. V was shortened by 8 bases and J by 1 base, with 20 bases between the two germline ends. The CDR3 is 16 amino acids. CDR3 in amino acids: CAISQKDTVPNTEAFF. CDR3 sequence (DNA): TGTGCCATCTCTCAAAAGGACACGGTGCCGAACACTGAAGCTTTCTTT.

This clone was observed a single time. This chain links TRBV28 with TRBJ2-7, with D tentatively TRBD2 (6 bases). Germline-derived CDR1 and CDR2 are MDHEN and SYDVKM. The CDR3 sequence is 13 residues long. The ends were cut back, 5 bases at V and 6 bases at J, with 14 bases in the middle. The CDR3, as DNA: TGTGCCAGCAGTCCCCCGGGGGTGTTCGAGCAGTACTTC. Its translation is CASSPPGVFEQYF.

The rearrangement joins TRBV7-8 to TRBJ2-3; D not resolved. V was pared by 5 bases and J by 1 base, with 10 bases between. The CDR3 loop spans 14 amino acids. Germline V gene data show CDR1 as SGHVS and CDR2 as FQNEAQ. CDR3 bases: TGTGCCAGCAGCCCTCTCCGGGGCACAGATACGCAGTATTTT. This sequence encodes CASSPLRGTDTQYF.

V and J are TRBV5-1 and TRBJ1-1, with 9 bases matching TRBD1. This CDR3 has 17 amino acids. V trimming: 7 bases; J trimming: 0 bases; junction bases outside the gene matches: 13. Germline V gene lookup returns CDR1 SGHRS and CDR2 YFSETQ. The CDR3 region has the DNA TGCGCCAGCGGATCACCCGGGACAGGGCATCTGAACACTGAAGCTTTCTTT. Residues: CASGSPGTGHLNTEAFF.

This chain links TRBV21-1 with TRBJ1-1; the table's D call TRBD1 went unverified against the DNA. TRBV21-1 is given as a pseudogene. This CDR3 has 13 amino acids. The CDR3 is CASSKIPGLGAFF. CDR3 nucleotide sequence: TGTGCCAGCAGCAAAATACCAGGGCTTGGAGCTTTCTTT.

The CDR3 loop reads CASSLGRGGYTF. In DNA, the CDR3 is TGTGCCAGCAGCTTGGGCAGAGGGGGCTACACCTTC. The J gene is TRBJ1-2, the V gene TRBV5-6; D remains unclear. The germline CDR1 and CDR2 sequences are SGHDT and YYEEEE. Between the trimmed V and J ends, which lost 0 bases and 8 bases, there was a span of 8 bases. CDR3 length: 12 amino acids.

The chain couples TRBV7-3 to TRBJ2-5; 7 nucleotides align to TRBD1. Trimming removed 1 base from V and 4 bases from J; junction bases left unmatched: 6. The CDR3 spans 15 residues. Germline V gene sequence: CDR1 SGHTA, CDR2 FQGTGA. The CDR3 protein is CASSLIRGPRETQYF. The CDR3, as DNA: TGTGCCAGCAGCTTAATAAGGGGGCCACGAGAGACCCAGTACTTC.

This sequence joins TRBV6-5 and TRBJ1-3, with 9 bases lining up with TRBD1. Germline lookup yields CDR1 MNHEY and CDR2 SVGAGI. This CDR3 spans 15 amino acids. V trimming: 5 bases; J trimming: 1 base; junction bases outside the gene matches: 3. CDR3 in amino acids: CASSRTGDSGNTIYF. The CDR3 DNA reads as TGTGCCAGCAGTAGGACAGGGGATTCTGGAAACACCATATATTTT.

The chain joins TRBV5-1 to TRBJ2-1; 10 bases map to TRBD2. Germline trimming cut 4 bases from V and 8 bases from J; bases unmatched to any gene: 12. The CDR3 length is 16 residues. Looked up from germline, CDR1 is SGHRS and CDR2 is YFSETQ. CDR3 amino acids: CASSLGASGSGDEQFF. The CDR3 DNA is TGCGCCAGCAGCCTAGGGGCTAGCGGGAGCGGGGATGAGCAGTTCTTC.

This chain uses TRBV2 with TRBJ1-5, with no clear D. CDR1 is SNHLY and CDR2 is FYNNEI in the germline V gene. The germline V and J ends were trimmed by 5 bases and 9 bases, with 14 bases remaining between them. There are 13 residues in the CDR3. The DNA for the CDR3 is TGTGCCAGCAGTCCCCGGGCCAGCGGGCCCCAGCATTTT. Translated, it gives CASSPRASGPQHF.

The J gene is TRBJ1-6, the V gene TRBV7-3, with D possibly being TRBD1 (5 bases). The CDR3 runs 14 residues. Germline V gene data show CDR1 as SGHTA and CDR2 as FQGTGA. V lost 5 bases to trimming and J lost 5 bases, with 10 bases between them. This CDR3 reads CASSVDRNNSPLHF. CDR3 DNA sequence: TGTGCCAGCAGCGTCGACAGAAATAATTCACCCCTCCACTTT. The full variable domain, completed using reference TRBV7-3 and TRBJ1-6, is GAGVSQTPSNKVTEKGKYVELRCDPISGHTALYWYRQSLGQGPEFLIYFQGTGAADDSGLPNDRFFAVRPEGSVSTLKIQRTERGDSAVYLCASSVDRNNSPLHFGNGTRLTVT.

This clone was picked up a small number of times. The chain's CDR3 is CASSLSTGQNTGELFF. Here the CDR3 DNA reads TGCGCCAGCAGCTTGTCTACAGGCCAGAACACCGGGGAGCTGTTTTTT. V and J are TRBV5-1 and TRBJ2-2, with D possibly matching TRBD1 (5 bases). Germline CDR1 SGHRS, CDR2 YFSETQ. This CDR3 has 16 amino acids. Trimming left V 1 base short and J 1 base short, with 11 bases between.

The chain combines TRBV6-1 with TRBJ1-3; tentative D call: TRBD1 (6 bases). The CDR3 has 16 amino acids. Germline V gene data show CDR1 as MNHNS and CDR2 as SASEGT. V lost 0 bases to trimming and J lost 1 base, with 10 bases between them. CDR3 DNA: TGTGCCAGCAGTGAAGCGTGGGGGCCGTCTGGAAACACCATATATTTT. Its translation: CASSEAWGPSGNTIYF.

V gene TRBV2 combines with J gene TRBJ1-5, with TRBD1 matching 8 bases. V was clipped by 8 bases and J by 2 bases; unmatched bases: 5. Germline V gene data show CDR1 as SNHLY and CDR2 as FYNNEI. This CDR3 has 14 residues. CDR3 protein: CASSTGEGNQPQHF. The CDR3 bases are TGTGCCAGCTCGACAGGGGAGGGCAATCAGCCCCAGCATTTT.

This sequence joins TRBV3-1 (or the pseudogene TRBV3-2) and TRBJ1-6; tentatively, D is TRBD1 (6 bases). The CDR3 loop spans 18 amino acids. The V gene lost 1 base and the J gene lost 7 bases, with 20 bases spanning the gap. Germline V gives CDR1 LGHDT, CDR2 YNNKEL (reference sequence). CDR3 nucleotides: TGTGCCAGCAGCCAAGGAGGGGCAGGGGTTTTCAGAAATTCACCCCTCCACTTT. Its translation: CASSQGGAGVFRNSPLHF.

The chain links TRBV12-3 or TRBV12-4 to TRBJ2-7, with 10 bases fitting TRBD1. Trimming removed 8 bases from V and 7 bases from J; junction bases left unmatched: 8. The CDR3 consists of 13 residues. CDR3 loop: CASSRQGAGEQYF. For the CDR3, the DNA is TGTGCCAGCTCCAGACAGGGGGCGGGTGAGCAGTACTTC.

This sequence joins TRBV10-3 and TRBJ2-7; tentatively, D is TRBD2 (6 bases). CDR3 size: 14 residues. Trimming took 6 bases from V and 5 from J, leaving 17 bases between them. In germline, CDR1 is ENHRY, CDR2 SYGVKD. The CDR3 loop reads CAISGTSSSHEQYF. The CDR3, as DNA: TGTGCCATCAGCGGAACTAGCAGTAGCCACGAGCAGTACTTC.

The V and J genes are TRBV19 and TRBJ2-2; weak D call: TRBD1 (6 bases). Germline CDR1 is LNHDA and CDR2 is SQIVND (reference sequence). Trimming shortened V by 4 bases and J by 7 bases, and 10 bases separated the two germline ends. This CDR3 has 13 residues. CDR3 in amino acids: CASSRGPGGELFF. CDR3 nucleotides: TGTGCCAGTAGTAGGGGGCCGGGCGGGGAGCTGTTTTTT.

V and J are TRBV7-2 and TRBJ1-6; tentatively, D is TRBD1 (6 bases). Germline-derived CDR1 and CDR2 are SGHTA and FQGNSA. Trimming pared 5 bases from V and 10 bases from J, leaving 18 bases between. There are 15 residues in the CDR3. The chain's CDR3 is CASSPFGVGGSPLHF. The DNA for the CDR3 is TGTGCCAGCAGCCCCTTCGGGGTAGGGGGATCACCCCTCCACTTT.

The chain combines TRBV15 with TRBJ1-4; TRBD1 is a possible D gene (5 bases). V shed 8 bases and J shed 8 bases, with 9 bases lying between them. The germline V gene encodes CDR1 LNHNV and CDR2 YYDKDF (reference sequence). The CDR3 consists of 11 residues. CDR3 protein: CATGGGEKLFF. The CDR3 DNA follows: TGTGCCACCGGGGGAGGGGAAAAACTGTTTTTT.

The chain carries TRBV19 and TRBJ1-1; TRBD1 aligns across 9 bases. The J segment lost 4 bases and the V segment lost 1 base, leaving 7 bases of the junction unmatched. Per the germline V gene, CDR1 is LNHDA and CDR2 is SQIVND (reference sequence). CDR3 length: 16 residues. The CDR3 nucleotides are TGTGCCAGTAGTATAGCCCGGAAGACAGGGGGCACTGAAGCTTTCTTT. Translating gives CASSIARKTGGTEAFF.

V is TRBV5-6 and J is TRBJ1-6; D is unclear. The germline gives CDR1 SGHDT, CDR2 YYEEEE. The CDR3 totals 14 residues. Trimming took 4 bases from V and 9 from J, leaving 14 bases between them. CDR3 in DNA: TGTGCCAGCAGCCCCGGAGTTCGGGGTTCACCCCTCCACTTT. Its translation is CASSPGVRGSPLHF.

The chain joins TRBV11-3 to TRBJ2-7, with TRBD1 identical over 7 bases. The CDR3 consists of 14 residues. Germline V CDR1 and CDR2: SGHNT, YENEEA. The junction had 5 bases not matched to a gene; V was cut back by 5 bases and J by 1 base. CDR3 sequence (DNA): TGTGCCAGCAGCCGGGACAGTGTTTCCTACGAGCAGTACTTC. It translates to CASSRDSVSYEQYF.

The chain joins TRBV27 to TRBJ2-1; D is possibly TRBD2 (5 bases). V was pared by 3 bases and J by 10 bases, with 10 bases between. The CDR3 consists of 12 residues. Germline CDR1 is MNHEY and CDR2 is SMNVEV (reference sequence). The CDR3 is CASSFPPGEQFF. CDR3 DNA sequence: TGTGCCAGCAGTTTTCCCCCGGGGGAGCAGTTCTTC.

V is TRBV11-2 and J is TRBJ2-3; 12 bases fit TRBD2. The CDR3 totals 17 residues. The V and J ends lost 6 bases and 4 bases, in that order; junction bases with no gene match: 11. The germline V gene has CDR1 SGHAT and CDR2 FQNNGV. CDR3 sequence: CASSPAILAGGADTQYF. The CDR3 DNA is TGTGCCAGCAGTCCTGCCATACTAGCGGGAGGCGCAGATACGCAGTATTTT.

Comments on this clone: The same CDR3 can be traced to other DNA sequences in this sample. Here the CDR3 reads CASSRDRVEEKLFF. CDR3 in DNA: TGTGCCAGCAGCCGGGACAGGGTGGAAGAAAAACTGTTTTTT. V and J are TRBV7-9 and TRBJ1-4; 9 nucleotides agree with TRBD1. The germline gives CDR1 SEHNR, CDR2 FQNEAQ (reference sequence). V gave up 5 bases and J gave up 8 bases; unmatched junction bases: 6. This CDR3 has 14 amino acids.

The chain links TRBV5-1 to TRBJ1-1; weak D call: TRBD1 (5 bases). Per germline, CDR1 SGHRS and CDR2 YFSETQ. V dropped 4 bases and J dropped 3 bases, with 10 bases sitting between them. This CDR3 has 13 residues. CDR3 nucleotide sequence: TGCGCCAGCAGCCTGTGGGGGGACACTGAAGCTTTCTTT. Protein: CASSLWGDTEAFF.

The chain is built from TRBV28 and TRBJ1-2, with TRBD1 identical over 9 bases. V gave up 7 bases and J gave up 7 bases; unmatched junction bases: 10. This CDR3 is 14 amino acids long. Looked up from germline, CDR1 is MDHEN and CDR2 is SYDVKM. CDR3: CASTFDRGFTGYTF. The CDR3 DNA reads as TGTGCCAGCACCTTCGACAGGGGGTTCACTGGCTACACCTTC.